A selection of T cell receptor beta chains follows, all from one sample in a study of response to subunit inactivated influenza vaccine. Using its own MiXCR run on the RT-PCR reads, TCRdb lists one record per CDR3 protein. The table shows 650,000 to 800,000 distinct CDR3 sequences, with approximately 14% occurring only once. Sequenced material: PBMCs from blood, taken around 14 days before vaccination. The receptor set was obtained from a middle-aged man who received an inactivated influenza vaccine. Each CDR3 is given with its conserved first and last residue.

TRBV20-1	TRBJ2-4	CSANRGGKNIQYF
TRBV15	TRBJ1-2	CATSREWSGANYGYTF
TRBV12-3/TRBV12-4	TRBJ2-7	CASISQGRSSEQYF
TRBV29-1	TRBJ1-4	CSGRTTEKLFF
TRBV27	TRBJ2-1	CASSLNFIRAEQFF
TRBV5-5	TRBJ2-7	CASSLFGESRYEQYF
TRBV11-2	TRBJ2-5	CASSLDRLGQKYQETQYF
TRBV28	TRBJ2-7	CASSFSGVIYEQYF
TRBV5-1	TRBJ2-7	CASSGTGTGRNEQYF
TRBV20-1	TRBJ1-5	CSATRQHSNQPQHF
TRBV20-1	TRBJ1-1	CSAAPPGWSTEAFF
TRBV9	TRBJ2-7	CASSAVGAYEQYF
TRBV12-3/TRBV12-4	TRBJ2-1	CASSLDRGQFF
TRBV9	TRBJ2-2	CASSVLGTNTGELFF
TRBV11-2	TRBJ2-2	CASSSPLAGGQAGELFF
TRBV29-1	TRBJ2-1	CSARILVWYNEQFF
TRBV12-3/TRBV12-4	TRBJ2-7	CASSPGAGTGSYEQYF
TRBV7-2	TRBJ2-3	CASSQGGALSTDTQYF
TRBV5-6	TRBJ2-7	CASSWTIGDYEQYF
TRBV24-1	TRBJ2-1	CATSKPGLAGVRHDNEQFF
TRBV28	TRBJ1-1	CASSILTGGLNTEAFF
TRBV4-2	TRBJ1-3	CASSQERVGASGNTIYF
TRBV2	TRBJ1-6	CASSAPTVRGSPLHF
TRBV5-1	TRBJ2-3	CASSLASGTTGDTQYF
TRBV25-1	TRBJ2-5	CASSERGAGSAETQYF
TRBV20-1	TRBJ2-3	CSASPASGPERYTDTQYF
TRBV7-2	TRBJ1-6	CASSPSWQGNSPLHF
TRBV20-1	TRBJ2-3	CSANGGSLTDTQYF